This entry describes one T cell receptor (beta chain). Its antigen is not known. This record comes from a study of cytomegalovirus exposure and HLA in healthy donors. The J segment lost 2 bases and the V segment lost 3 bases, leaving 9 bases of the junction unmatched. The germline V gene encodes CDR1 GTSNPN and CDR2 SVGIG (reference sequence). CDR3 length equals 15 residues. Study-level results: A later analysis linked a missense DCLRE1C variant to TCR beta V- and J-gene trimming. Reports state that TCR beta sequences accurately predicted most subjects' HLA-A and HLA-B alleles. In a later analysis, about 17,000 TCR beta sequences were associated with HLA alleles at 0.05 false discovery rate. In a later analysis, most CMV-associated TCR beta chains appeared HLA-restricted.

The PCR was carried out with 60 Vbeta primers and 13 Jbeta primers. Generated by immunoSEQ multiplex PCR, the TCRdb table keeps only in-frame clones and is missing some. The profile shows almost 200,000 clones, approximately 85% of them singletons. This TCR came from a woman aged 50 to 60 in good health and CMV-seronegative. The chain joins TRBV30 to TRBJ2-7; TRBD1 aligns across 8 bases. Sequenced material: PBMCs. In DNA form, the CDR3 reads TGTGCCTGGAGAGCCGGGACAGGCATAGCCTACGAGCAGTACTTC. Translating gives CAWRAGTGIAYEQYF. Supplemented by reference TRBV30 and TRBJ2-7, the full variable domain reads SQTIHQWPATLVQPVGSPLSLECTVEGTSNPNLYWYRQAAGRGLQLLFYSVGIGQISSEVPQNLSASRPQDRQFILSSKKLLLSDSGFYLCAWRAGTGIAYEQYFGPGTRLTVT.